This paragraph reports one T cell receptor (beta chain). From its re-call of the 5' RACE reads, TCRdb lists each CDR3 protein once, without DNA. The listing contains 200,000 to 250,000 distinct CDR3 sequences. This entry is derived from a study of monozygotic twins with inflammatory bowel disease. CDR1 MGHRA and CDR2 YSYEKL come from the germline V gene. CDR3 length: 13 residues. This receptor was obtained from a human donor with ulcerative colitis or Crohn's disease, or a healthy co-twin of an affected twin (not recorded which). The chain employs TRBV4-1 and TRBJ2-3; TCRdb outputs TRBD2, but without DNA this stays unchecked. Sample: blood. CDR3 residues: CASSGGRTDTQYF.